A single sample gave rise to the 20 T cell receptor beta chains below, sequenced in a study of control samples from healthy donors and cancer patients. The assay was immunoSEQ multiplex PCR, and TCRdb's table has in-frame clones only and misses some. Of some 95,000 clones listed, roughly 88% are singletons. The source material was blood. These receptors were obtained from a man aged 25-45 years in good health.

This clone was observed a few times. V gene TRBV29-1 combines with J gene TRBJ1-1; 7 bases match TRBD1. Germline CDR1 SQVTM, CDR2 ANQGSEA. V was pared by 7 bases and J by 1 base, with 6 bases of the junction left unmatched. The CDR3 sequence is 13 residues long. For the CDR3, the DNA is TGCAGCGGGTATGGGACAGCGAACACTGAAGCTTTCTTT. Translation gives CSGYGTANTEAFF.

This clone was counted a single time. The chain employs TRBV11-2 and TRBJ2-1; D unresolved. Germline V gene lookup returns CDR1 SGHAT and CDR2 FQNNGV. Trimming pared 2 bases from V and 5 bases from J, leaving 10 bases between. This CDR3 spans 14 amino acids. The CDR3 loop reads CASSLIGLHNEQFF. The CDR3 nucleotides read TGTGCCAGCAGCTTAATTGGCCTACACAATGAGCAGTTCTTC.

The genes are TRBV25-1 and TRBJ2-1; 9 bases agree with TRBD2. Germline-derived CDR1 and CDR2 are MGHDK and SYGVNS. There are 15 residues in the CDR3. With V trimmed by 2 bases and J by 4 bases, 3 bases remained unmatched. DNA for the CDR3: TGTGCCAGCAGTGAAGTGGGACTAGCATACAATGAGCAGTTCTTC. Amino acids: CASSEVGLAYNEQFF.

This clone is a singleton in its sample. This rearrangement joins TRBV9 to TRBJ1-6; D not certain. Germline values: CDR1 SGDLS, CDR2 YYNGEE. This CDR3 region has 14 residues. V was shortened by 3 bases and J by 7 bases, with 11 bases between the two germline ends. The CDR3 DNA sequence: TGTGCCAGCAGCGATGGGCCGGCCAATTCACCCCTCCACTTT. The encoded protein is CASSDGPANSPLHF.

CDR3 loop: CASNGVANTEAFF. The CDR3 DNA sequence: TGTGCCAGCAATGGGGTGGCGAACACTGAAGCTTTCTTT. J is TRBJ1-1 and V is TRBV11-3; unclear D gene. CDR1 SGHNT and CDR2 YENEEA come from the germline V gene. The CDR3 is 13 amino acids. V lost 7 bases, J lost 1 base, and 10 bases lay in between.

This chain links TRBV25-1 with TRBJ1-3, with no clear D. Germline CDR1 and CDR2: MGHDK and SYGVNS. This CDR3 comprises 16 residues. V lost 3 bases, J lost 0 bases, and 12 bases lay in between. The DNA for the CDR3 is TGTGCCAGCAGTGACTCTTTCTCGAGCTCTGGAAACACCATATATTTT. Its translation: CASSDSFSSSGNTIYF.

The gene calls are TRBV6-2 or TRBV6-3 and TRBJ2-4; the match to TRBD2 covers 13 bases. This CDR3 has 19 amino acids. Germline CDR1 and CDR2: MNHEY and SVGEGT. Trimming cost V 6 bases and J 0 bases; bases outside gene matches: 11. The CDR3 here is CASSWTSGSFGLAKNIQYF. The CDR3 bases are TGTGCCAGCAGCTGGACTAGCGGGAGTTTTGGCCTAGCCAAAAACATTCAGTACTTC.

The gene calls are TRBV29-1 and TRBJ2-5; D may match TRBD1 or TRBD2 (6 bases each). Germline CDR1 SQVTM, CDR2 ANQGSEA. Trimming shortened V by 3 bases and J by 5 bases, and 19 bases separated the two germline ends. The CDR3 has 15 residues. The CDR3 protein is CSVEGGTGGGETQYF. CDR3 DNA sequence: TGCAGCGTTGAGGGGGGCACTGGGGGTGGCGAGACCCAGTACTTC.

The rearrangement joins TRBV9 to TRBJ1-4; no clear D gene. V was cut by 0 bases and J by 7 bases, with 13 bases left in between. The CDR3 totals 15 residues. Germline loops: CDR1 SGDLS, CDR2 YYNGEE. Written as DNA, the CDR3 is TGTGCCAGCAGCGTAGGGTCAGGTAGCGCTGAAAAACTGTTTTTT. Protein sequence: CASSVGSGSAEKLFF.

This rearrangement joins TRBV12-3 or TRBV12-4 to TRBJ1-1; 8 bases agree with TRBD1. J lost 12 bases, V lost 6 bases, and 6 bases had no gene match. The CDR3 has 11 amino acids. The CDR3 DNA sequence: TGTGCCAGCAGCAGGGGGCCTGGGACTTTCTTT. Protein product: CASSRGPGTFF.

The chain carries TRBV7-9 and TRBJ2-1; D tentatively reads TRBD1 or TRBD2 (5 bases each). Germline V gene lookup returns CDR1 SEHNR and CDR2 FQNEAQ (reference sequence). CDR3 length: 16 residues. The germline V and J ends were trimmed by 2 bases and 0 bases, with 11 bases remaining between them. This CDR3 reads CASSLFGASSYNEQFF. The CDR3 DNA sequence: TGTGCCAGCAGCTTATTCGGGGCTAGCTCCTACAATGAGCAGTTCTTC.

This rearrangement joins TRBV28 to TRBJ2-7, with D unclear. CDR1 MDHEN and CDR2 SYDVKM come from the germline V gene. Trimming shortened V by 7 bases and J by 7 bases, and 17 bases separated the two germline ends. The CDR3 has 13 residues. CDR3: CASTVGHLEEQYF. The CDR3 nucleotides read TGTGCCAGCACCGTCGGTCACCTCGAAGAGCAGTACTTC.

This clone was found once. The V call is TRBV28, the J call TRBJ1-5, with D possibly TRBD1 on 6 matching bases. The CDR3 runs 15 residues. V was shortened by 2 bases and J by 2 bases, with 10 bases between the two germline ends. Germline CDR1 reads MDHEN; CDR2 reads SYDVKM. The CDR3 coding sequence is TGTGCCAGCAGTTTAGAGGGGGAGGGCAATCAGCCCCAGCATTTT. Protein: CASSLEGEGNQPQHF. Combining the CDR3 with reference TRBV28 and TRBJ1-5 gives the whole variable domain DVKVTQSSRYLVKRTGEKVFLECVQDMDHENMFWYRQDPGLGLRLIYFSYDVKMKEKGDIPEGYSVSREKKERFSLILESASTNQTSMYLCASSLEGEGNQPQHFGDGTRLSIL.

The genes are TRBV12-3 or TRBV12-4 and TRBJ1-2, with TRBD1 identical over 11 bases. Germline trimming cut 6 bases from V and 8 bases from J; bases unmatched to any gene: 5. This CDR3 region has 13 residues. CDR3 bases: TGTGCCAGCAGGGAGGGACAGGGGGGCGGCTACACCTTC. Its protein product is CASREGQGGGYTF.

The chain has TRBV12-2 and TRBJ1-4. TRBV12-2 is an annotated pseudogene. The CDR3 runs 14 residues. The CDR3 is CANPPRGGGEKLFF. The CDR3, as DNA: TGTGCAAACCCCCCTCGCGGGGGTGGTGAAAAACTGTTTTTT.

The V gene is TRBV9, the J gene TRBJ2-1, with 7 positions matching TRBD2. This CDR3 is built from 20 residues. With 0 bases clipped from V and 0 bases from J, the junction kept 15 bases outside the gene matches. Germline V gives CDR1 SGDLS, CDR2 YYNGEE. The CDR3 reads CASSVGAGVFFSISYNEQFF. CDR3 nucleotide sequence: TGTGCCAGCAGCGTAGGGGCGGGAGTTTTTTTTTCTATCTCCTACAATGAGCAGTTCTTC. Combining the CDR3 with reference TRBV9 and TRBJ2-1 gives the whole variable domain DSGVTQTPKHLITATGQRVTLRCSPRSGDLSVYWYQQSLDQGLQFLIQYYNGEERAKGNILERFSAQQFPDLHSELNLSSLELGDSALYFCASSVGAGVFFSISYNEQFFGPGTRLTVL.

The chain combines TRBV4-1 with TRBJ1-5; unclear D gene. Trimming left V 0 bases short and J 3 bases short, with 9 bases between. Germline V gene sequence: CDR1 MGHRA, CDR2 YSYEKL. The CDR3 runs 15 residues. This CDR3 reads CASSQDGSHNQPQHF. The CDR3 bases are TGCGCCAGCAGCCAAGATGGCAGCCACAATCAGCCCCAGCATTTT.

V and J are TRBV7-2 and TRBJ2-2, with D hard to call. The CDR3 is made up of 11 amino acids. With 6 bases removed from V and 8 bases from J, the gap between germline ends came to 7 bases. CDR1 and CDR2 (germline): SGHTA, FQGNSA. The CDR3, as DNA: TGTGCCAGCAGTCGTACGGGGGAGCTGTTTTTT. It translates to CASSRTGELFF.

The chain recombines TRBV10-3 with TRBJ2-3; 12 nucleotides align to TRBD2. The CDR3 spans 15 residues. Germline loops: CDR1 ENHRY, CDR2 SYGVKD. V was pared by 6 bases and J by 5 bases, with 6 bases of the junction left unmatched. The CDR3 bases are TGTGCCATCAGCCCAGGGACTAGCGGGTTAGATACGCAGTATTTT. Translating gives CAISPGTSGLDTQYF.

The rearrangement links TRBV15 to TRBJ1-1; 8 nucleotides align to TRBD1. CDR1 and CDR2 from the germline V gene are LNHNV and YYDKDF (reference sequence). This CDR3 is built from 17 residues. Trimming cost V 1 base and J 7 bases; bases outside gene matches: 14. The CDR3 DNA reads TGTGCCACCAGCAGAGGGATACTTAGGACAGGGCGGAGTGAAGCTTTCTTT. This codes for CATSRGILRTGRSEAFF.